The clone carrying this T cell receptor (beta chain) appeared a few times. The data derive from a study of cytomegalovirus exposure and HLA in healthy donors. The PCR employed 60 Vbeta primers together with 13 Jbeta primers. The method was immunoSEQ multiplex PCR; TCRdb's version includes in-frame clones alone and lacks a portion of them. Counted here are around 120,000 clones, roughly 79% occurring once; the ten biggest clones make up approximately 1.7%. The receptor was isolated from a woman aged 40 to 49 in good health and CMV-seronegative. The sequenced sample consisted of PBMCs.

For the CDR3, the DNA is TGTGCCAGCAGCAAGTCGGGTTCAGAGACCCAGTACTTC. Translating it yields CASSKSGSETQYF. The rearrangement uses TRBV11-2 and TRBJ2-5; D is unclear. Germline values: CDR1 SGHAT, CDR2 FQNNGV. V dropped 5 bases and J dropped 4 bases, with 11 bases sitting between them. There are 13 residues in the CDR3. The full variable domain, in which reference TRBV11-2 and TRBJ2-5 provide the parts outside the CDR3, is EAGVAQSPRYKIIEKRQSVAFWCNPISGHATLYWYQQILGQGPKLLIQFQNNGVVDDSQLPKDRFSAERLKGVDSTLKIQPAKLEDSAVYLCASSKSGSETQYFGPGTRLLVL.